This paragraph covers one T cell receptor (beta chain) sequence. The data stem from a study of blood T cell repertoires in COVID-19. Study at large: Specimens from acute and convalescent COVID-19 originated in the United States, Italy and Spain.

The CDR3 consists of 15 residues. Germline lookup yields CDR1 SGHTA and CDR2 FQGNSA. Losses at the gene ends were 1 base for V and 7 bases for J; bases not matched to a gene: 9. Those who participated ranged in age from about 18 to 89 years and resided in approximately 26 US areas. Donors were grouped by their self-reported clinical history. In the authors' methods: Nucleated cell number was recorded as an estimate derived from reference gene primer amplification. Data came from immunoSEQ multiplex PCR; TCRdb stores just in-frame clones and leaves some out. The D gene and trimming were derived from the DNA, and the V and J assignments and clone size from that table. The table has 150,000 to 200,000 clones, 65% to 80% seen once.

Input material: PBMCs or T cells enriched from blood (not recorded which). V gene TRBV7-2 combines with J gene TRBJ1-2; TRBD1 agrees at 7 bases. This receptor was obtained from a woman in her fifties or sixties with acute COVID-19. The CDR3 loop is CASSLVFDRAAGYTF. The CDR3 nucleotides read TGTGCCAGCAGCTTAGTTTTCGACAGGGCGGCTGGCTACACCTTC.